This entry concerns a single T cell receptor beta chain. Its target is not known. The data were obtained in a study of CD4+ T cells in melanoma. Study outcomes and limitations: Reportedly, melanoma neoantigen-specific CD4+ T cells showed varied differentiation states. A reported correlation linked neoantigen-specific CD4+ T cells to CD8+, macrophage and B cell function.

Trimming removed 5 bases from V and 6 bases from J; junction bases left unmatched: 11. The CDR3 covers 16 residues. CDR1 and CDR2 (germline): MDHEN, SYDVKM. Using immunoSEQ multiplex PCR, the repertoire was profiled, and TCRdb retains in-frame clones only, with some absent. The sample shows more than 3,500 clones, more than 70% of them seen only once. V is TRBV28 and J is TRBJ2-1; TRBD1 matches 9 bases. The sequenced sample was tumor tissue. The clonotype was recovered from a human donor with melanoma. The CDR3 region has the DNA TGTGCCAGCAGTCCTCTTCGCAACAGGGGGCTCAATGAGCAGTTCTTC. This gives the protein CASSPLRNRGLNEQFF. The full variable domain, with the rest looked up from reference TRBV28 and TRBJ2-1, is DVKVTQSSRYLVKRTGEKVFLECVQDMDHENMFWYRQDPGLGLRLIYFSYDVKMKEKGDIPEGYSVSREKKERFSLILESASTNQTSMYLCASSPLRNRGLNEQFFGPGTRLTVL.